The 10 T cell receptor beta chains in this list originate from one sample, sequenced in a study of blood T cells in healthy people across ages. A second PCR of 7 to 11 cycles used a sample-barcoded 5' primer and a J-beta primer mix. MiXCR was run by TCRdb on the 5' RACE reads, yielding one entry per CDR3 protein. This sample has 600,000 to 900,000 distinct CDR3 sequences, with 20% to 30% found just once. The same sample was also studied in work on T cells of mothers and their children.

Source material: blood. Receptor source: a boy aged 10-17 years in good health.

This sequence joins TRBV29-1 and TRBJ2-3; TRBD2 matches at 11 bases. V shed 3 bases and J 6 bases; nucleotides not matched to a gene: 8. Germline CDR1 SQVTM, CDR2 ANQGSEA. The CDR3 is 15 amino acids. CDR3 nucleotides: TGCAGCGTTGACGGGTCTAGCGGGGGGAGGGATACGCAGTATTTT. It encodes CSVDGSSGGRDTQYF.

In nucleotides, the CDR3 is TGTGCCACCAGTGCGGGACCCTTCGAAGAGACCCAGTACTTC. Amino acids: CATSAGPFEETQYF. The chain uses TRBV24-1 and TRBJ2-5, with D perhaps given as TRBD1 or TRBD2 (5 bases each). Germline V gene data show CDR1 as KGHDR and CDR2 as SFDVKD. Trimming shortened V by 5 bases and J by 3 bases, and 12 bases separated the two germline ends. This CDR3 comprises 14 residues.

This chain connects TRBV5-1 to TRBJ1-2; 9 positions agree with TRBD1. The V gene's germline CDR1 is SGHRS and CDR2 YFSETQ. Trimming cost V 4 bases and J 8 bases; bases outside gene matches: 12. The CDR3 has 15 amino acids. In DNA, the CDR3 is TGCGCCAGCAGCGCGAACAGGGGGCGTCTGAGGGGCTACACCTTC. Amino acids: CASSANRGRLRGYTF.

The gene calls are TRBV12-3 or TRBV12-4 and TRBJ1-2; no reliable D call. The CDR3 sequence is 13 residues long. V shed 4 bases and J shed 5 bases, with 11 bases lying between them. The CDR3 spells CASSSAAQYGYTF. Written as DNA, the CDR3 is TGTGCCAGCAGTTCCGCAGCCCAATATGGCTACACCTTC.

The V and J genes are TRBV7-2 and TRBJ1-3, with unresolved D. Germline loops: CDR1 SGHTA, CDR2 FQGNSA. The CDR3 consists of 16 residues. Trimming removed 2 bases at V and 4 bases at J, with 15 bases between. CDR3: CASSLMDRRWGNTIYF. The CDR3, as DNA: TGTGCCAGCAGCTTAATGGACCGACGGTGGGGAAACACCATATATTTT.

The CDR3 nucleotides are TGTGCCAGCAGTGGAAGCGGGGGGATTAACACCGGGGAGCTGTTTTTT. As protein: CASSGSGGINTGELFF. The rearrangement links TRBV6-1 to TRBJ2-2; TRBD2 matches 9 bases. Looked up from germline, CDR1 is MNHNS and CDR2 is SASEGT. This CDR3 has 16 amino acids. The junction had 5 bases not matched to a gene; V was cut back by 4 bases and J by 2 bases.

This clonotype has more than one count but fewer than ten. V gene TRBV29-1 combines with J gene TRBJ2-3; D is perhaps TRBD1 (6 bases). Per the germline V gene, CDR1 is SQVTM and CDR2 is ANQGSEA. V dropped 2 bases and J dropped 4 bases, with 13 bases sitting between them. The CDR3 extends over 14 amino acids. CDR3 residues: CSVESGGGADTQYF. In DNA form, the CDR3 reads TGCAGCGTTGAATCTGGGGGCGGTGCAGATACGCAGTATTTT.

The chain links TRBV7-2 to TRBJ1-1; the D is unclear. CDR1 SGHTA and CDR2 FQGNSA come from the germline V gene. This CDR3 contains 15 residues. The V end was cut by 5 bases, the J end by 5 bases, with 18 bases between. CDR3 nucleotide sequence: TGTGCCAGCAGCATAGGGCCTTCGACGGGTACTGAAGCTTTCTTT. Protein product: CASSIGPSTGTEAFF.

This clonotype turned up a few times. The chain links TRBV3-1 to TRBJ2-5; D not resolved. The J call may be faulty, since TRBJ2-1 better matches the DNA end. Germline-derived CDR1 and CDR2 are LGHDT and YNNKEL (reference sequence). The CDR3 has 15 amino acids. CDR3 sequence (DNA): TGTGCCAGCAGCCAAGTGGGCAGGCCGGGCAATGAGCAGTTCTTC. It codes for CASSQVGRPGNEQFF.

This clonotype occurred a few times. V is TRBV20-1 and J is TRBJ2-3; TRBD2 agrees at 10 bases. J was trimmed by 0 bases and V by 5 bases; bases with no gene match: 2. Per germline, CDR1 DFQATT and CDR2 SNEGSKA (reference sequence). The CDR3 extends over 14 amino acids. In DNA, the CDR3 is TGCAGTGCTTTGACTAGCGGGAGCACAGATACGCAGTATTTT. It translates to CSALTSGSTDTQYF.